Listed below are T cell receptor beta chains from one sample, sequenced in a study of lymphopenia after photon versus proton radiotherapy. The data were produced by immunoSEQ multiplex PCR, yet TCRdb's version contains in-frame clones alone and is incomplete. The sample gives roughly 18,000 clones, roughly 81% of which show up once; around 2.9% is in the top ten. The sequences come from peripheral blood, collected from a patient treated with photon-based radiotherapy. The receptors were sampled from a woman in her forties or fifties with pancreatic cancer. Each CDR3 is given with its conserved first and last residue.

V: TRBV6-1
J: TRBJ2-1
CDR3: CASPGTSGRNEQFF

V: TRBV7-9
J: TRBJ1-6
CDR3: CASSSGQGFYNSPLHF

V: TRBV30
J: TRBJ2-1
CDR3: CAWSRRASSNEQFF

V: TRBV5-3
J: TRBJ2-7
CDR3: CARSFPILAGLSYEQYF

V: TRBV7-9
J: TRBJ2-5
CDR3: CASSLDLGGRQETQYF

V: TRBV5-6
J: TRBJ2-2
CDR3: CASSSLQGARTGELFF

V: TRBV19
J: TRBJ1-2
CDR3: CASSSRGRVDYGYTF

V: TRBV28
J: TRBJ1-5
CDR3: CASRQGIQPQHF

V: TRBV7-2
J: TRBJ2-2
CDR3: CASSPGLAATGELFF

V: TRBV5-5
J: TRBJ1-1
CDR3: CASSGKGTVNTEAFF

V: TRBV6-5
J: TRBJ2-3
CDR3: CASSSLGQGHSDTQYF

V: TRBV7-2
J: TRBJ1-2
CDR3: CASSLAAGGAYGYTF

V: TRBV19
J: TRBJ1-5
CDR3: CASSVGQADSQPQHF

V: TRBV28
J: TRBJ2-3
CDR3: CASSLGTGTDTQYF

V: TRBV29-1
J: TRBJ2-3
CDR3: CSACSRWKDTQYF

V: TRBV19
J: TRBJ1-2
CDR3: CASSVLTGGNFYGYTF

V: TRBV19
J: TRBJ1-5
CDR3: CAAGLSQPQHF

V: TRBV14
J: TRBJ2-7
CDR3: CASSHRQGSYEQYF

V: TRBV7-2
J: TRBJ2-5
CDR3: CASSPPTSGNQETQYF

V: TRBV7-2
J: TRBJ2-2
CDR3: CASSYANANTGELFF

V: TRBV4-3
J: TRBJ1-4
CDR3: CASSRNLIAAADEKLFF

V: TRBV5-6
J: TRBJ2-2
CDR3: CASSGDRGRSGGELFF

V: TRBV30
J: TRBJ2-3
CDR3: CAWGGRGRADTQYF